Here is one T cell receptor beta chain with its context. A deep-level run was used for the assay. The method was immunoSEQ multiplex PCR; TCRdb's version includes in-frame clones alone and lacks a portion of them. The table lists some 2.3 million clones, over 85% of them singletons, with around 0.4% in the top ten. The sample originates from a study of shared clonotypes between healthy human individuals. The CDR3 runs 15 residues. The V gene's germline CDR1 is MDHEN and CDR2 SYDVKM. Trimming removed 6 bases at V and 2 bases at J, with 11 bases between. This TCR was recovered from a man younger than 35 in good health. Some clones in this sample may be carry-over from other donors' samples. Sequencing was carried out using naive CD4+ T cells from PBMCs. This sample's subset: CD45RA+ positively selected. This chain connects TRBV28 to TRBJ2-6, with a tentative D call TRBD1 (5 bases). The CDR3 coding sequence is TGTGCCAGCAGCAGGGAATCAGCTGGGGCCAACGTCCTGACTTTC. It encodes CASSRESAGANVLTF.